The rows below give T cell receptor beta chains drawn from one sample of a study of T-cell memory formation after mild COVID-19. TCRdb recomputed calls from the 5' RACE reads with MiXCR, one row per CDR3 protein. The table includes roughly 410,000 distinct CDR3 sequences, 20% to 30% detected once. The sample consisted of PBMCs or a T cell subset sorted from them (not recorded which). All receptors derive from an adult woman who had mild COVID-19 (a few samples of this study predate the infection). Cell type and time point are not known. CDR3s include the opening cysteine and the closing phenylalanine or tryptophan. D genes are given only for firm matches. Clone size is given for some rows only: seen once, a few or many times, or a class if the clone is expanded.

clone_size,d_call,j_call,v_call,cdr3_aa,cdr3_nt
few,-,TRBJ1-5,TRBV20-1,CSARGGAHQPQHF,TGCAGTGCTAGAGGGGGGGCGCATCAGCCCCAGCATTTT
-,-,TRBJ2-1,TRBV6-1,CASSAGGYRAGEQFF,TGTGCCTCCTCCGCCGGGGGCTACAGGGCGGGAGAGCAGTTCTTC
few,-,TRBJ1-3,TRBV4-1,CASSQVGLLSGNTIYF,TGCGCCAGCAGCCAGGTTGGGCTTCTCTCTGGAAACACCATATATTTT
-,-,TRBJ1-3,TRBV5-1,CASTLYPRVSESTGNTIYF,TGCGCCAGCACGCTATACCCCAGGGTCTCCGAATCGACTGGAAACACCATATATTTT
-,-,TRBJ2-1,TRBV5-1,CASSRYSGNEQFF,TGCGCCAGCAGCCGCTACAGTGGAAATGAGCAGTTCTTC
-,-,TRBJ2-3,TRBV5-6,CASSPDYPDPDTQYF,TGTGCCAGCAGCCCCGACTATCCAGACCCAGATACGCAGTATTTT
few,-,TRBJ2-3,TRBV7-2,CASSLVETLTDTQYF,TGTGCCAGCAGCTTAGTAGAGACCCTCACAGATACGCAGTATTTT
-,-,TRBJ1-3,TRBV12-3/TRBV12-4,CASSLWAGPGNTIYF,TGTGCCAGCAGTTTATGGGCAGGGCCCGGAAACACCATATATTTT
-,TRBD1,TRBJ1-6,TRBV7-2,CASSRLGTENSPLHF,TGTGCCAGCAGCCGGTTGGGGACAGAAAATTCACCCCTCCACTTT
-,-,TRBJ2-7,TRBV20-1,CSVPEGTYEQYF,TGCAGTGTCCCTGAGGGAACCTACGAGCAGTACTTC
-,-,TRBJ1-6,TRBV12-3/TRBV12-4,CASSLGRRSDNSPLHF,TGTGCCAGCAGTTTAGGCCGCAGGTCCGATAATTCACCCCTCCACTTT
-,-,TRBJ2-1,TRBV12-3/TRBV12-4,CASSYEGGQFF,TGTGCCAGCAGCTACGAGGGGGGGCAGTTCTTC
-,-,TRBJ2-6,TRBV7-2,CASSLFDMSITGANVLTF,TGTGCCAGCAGCTTATTCGACATGTCCATCACTGGGGCCAACGTCCTGACTTTC
-,-,TRBJ2-7,TRBV24-1,CATSAGTGSYEQYF,TGTGCCACCAGTGCTGGGACCGGATCCTACGAGCAGTACTTC
few,TRBD2,TRBJ2-5,TRBV3-1,CASSPTGLAGKQETQYF,TGTGCCAGCAGCCCCACCGGGCTAGCGGGAAAGCAAGAGACCCAGTACTTC
many,-,TRBJ1-6,TRBV12-3/TRBV12-4,CASSLGGSNSPLHF,TGTGCCAGCAGTTTAGGGGGCAGTAATTCACCCCTCCACTTT
few,TRBD1,TRBJ1-5,TRBV19,CATRTGGTAQPQHF,TGTGCCACCCGGACAGGGGGTACTGCTCAGCCCCAGCATTTT
few,-,TRBJ1-4,TRBV6-5,CASSYRLGEKLFF,TGTGCCAGCAGTTACCGGCTGGGAGAAAAACTGTTTTTT
few,TRBD2,TRBJ2-1,TRBV27,CASSPSGGLYNEQFF,TGTGCCAGCAGCCCTAGCGGGGGGCTGTACAATGAGCAGTTCTTC
-,-,TRBJ1-1,TRBV9,CASSDGSGSTEAFF,TGTGCCAGCAGCGATGGGAGCGGTAGCACTGAAGCTTTCTTT
few,-,TRBJ1-6,TRBV7-9,CASSLEGNSPLHF,TGTGCCAGCAGCTTAGAGGGGAATTCACCCCTCCACTTT
few,TRBD1,TRBJ1-2,TRBV29-1,CSVFPDRDLTNYGYTF,TGCAGCGTTTTCCCCGACAGGGACTTGACTAACTATGGCTACACCTTC
-,TRBD2,TRBJ2-3,TRBV12-3/TRBV12-4,CASSPGLGLAFADTQYF,TGTGCCAGCAGTCCCGGCCTGGGACTAGCCTTCGCAGATACGCAGTATTTT
-,TRBD1,TRBJ2-7,TRBV6-5,CASRPRTGGSYEQYF,TGTGCCAGCAGACCCAGGACAGGGGGGTCCTACGAGCAGTACTTC
-,TRBD2,TRBJ2-1,TRBV18,CASSRRTSGELVNEQFF,TGTGCCAGCTCACGCAGGACTAGCGGGGAGCTCGTCAATGAGCAGTTCTTC
few,-,TRBJ2-2,TRBV7-2,CASSRRQPTTGTGELFF,TGTGCCAGCAGCCGGAGGCAGCCCACGACGGGCACCGGGGAGCTGTTTTTT
few,-,TRBJ1-1,TRBV21-1,CAEPNRGRLFSTEAFF,TGTGCCGAACCGAACAGGGGGCGATTGTTTAGCACTGAAGCTTTCTTT
-,TRBD1,TRBJ1-2,TRBV4-1,CASSRGTGAPLSGYTF,TGCGCCAGCAGCCGTGGGACAGGGGCCCCTCTATCGGGCTACACCTTC
-,TRBD2,TRBJ2-7,TRBV29-1,CSAWGGAYEQYF,TGCAGCGCGTGGGGGGGAGCCTACGAGCAGTACTTC
-,TRBD2,TRBJ2-3,TRBV20-1,CSARDRASGHTDTQYF,TGCAGTGCTAGAGATCGGGCTAGCGGGCACACAGATACGCAGTATTTT
-,TRBD2,TRBJ2-7,TRBV14,CASSRLGLAGAHEQYF,TGTGCCAGCAGCCGCCTTGGACTAGCGGGAGCGCACGAGCAGTACTTC
-,-,TRBJ2-7,TRBV29-1,CSVEGREYEQYF,TGCAGCGTTGAAGGACGGGAATACGAGCAGTACTTC
-,-,TRBJ1-5,TRBV6-2/TRBV6-3,CASRHPDRYSNQPQHF,TGTGCCAGCAGACACCCCGACAGATATAGCAATCAGCCCCAGCATTTT
-,TRBD2,TRBJ2-5,TRBV11-2,CASSPGLAGLETQYF,TGTGCCAGCAGCCCCGGACTAGCGGGGCTAGAGACCCAGTACTTC
-,-,TRBJ1-4,TRBV27,CASSPNGATNEKLFF,TGTGCCAGCAGCCCGAACGGAGCAACTAATGAAAAACTGTTTTTT
few,-,TRBJ1-2,TRBV7-9,CASSFTELYGYTF,TGTGCCAGCAGCTTTACAGAACTCTATGGCTACACCTTC
-,-,TRBJ2-7,TRBV4-1,CASSPSVGGSSGEQYF,TGCGCCAGCAGCCCAAGCGTAGGTGGGTCCAGTGGGGAGCAGTACTTC
-,-,TRBJ2-5,TRBV12-3/TRBV12-4,CASSLLSRQETQYF,TGTGCCAGCAGCCTATTATCCCGACAAGAGACCCAGTACTTC
-,-,TRBJ1-1,TRBV9,CASSVAWANTEAFF,TGTGCCAGCAGCGTAGCATGGGCGAACACTGAAGCTTTCTTT
-,-,TRBJ2-3,TRBV21-1,CASSKDSRADTQYF,TGTGCCAGCAGCAAAGACTCCAGAGCAGATACGCAGTATTTT
few,-,TRBJ2-2,TRBV29-1,CSVVTGNTGELFF,TGCAGCGTCGTCACAGGGAACACCGGGGAGCTGTTTTTT
-,TRBD1,TRBJ1-2,TRBV5-4,CASSNTGQGPYYGYTF,TGTGCCAGCAGCAACACCGGACAGGGCCCTTACTATGGCTACACCTTC
-,-,TRBJ1-1,TRBV9,CASSGTVGGTEAFF,TGTGCCAGCAGCGGTACAGTGGGAGGGACTGAAGCTTTCTTT
few,TRBD2,TRBJ2-7,TRBV9,CASSVGGGRANEQYF,TGTGCCAGCAGCGTAGGTGGCGGGAGGGCCAACGAGCAGTACTTC
-,-,TRBJ2-7,TRBV20-1,CSASGRGTASSYEQYF,TGCAGTGCTAGTGGTCGTGGGACTGCCAGCTCCTACGAGCAGTACTTC
few,-,TRBJ2-2,TRBV14,CASSQSIGELFF,TGTGCCAGCAGCCAAAGTATCGGGGAGCTGTTTTTT
-,TRBD1,TRBJ1-1,TRBV6-6,CASSYTGERTEAFF,TGTGCCAGCAGTTACACAGGGGAGCGCACTGAAGCTTTCTTT
-,-,TRBJ1-2,TRBV4-3,CASSQATGHGYTF,TGCGCCAGCAGCCAAGCGACAGGCCATGGCTACACCTTC
-,TRBD2,TRBJ2-7,TRBV7-2,CASSKRTSGREFGSYEQYF,TGTGCCAGCAGCAAGCGGACTAGCGGGAGGGAATTTGGGTCCTACGAGCAGTACTTC
few,TRBD1,TRBJ1-4,TRBV9,CASSPRDSSNEKLFF,TGTGCCAGCAGCCCCCGGGACAGCTCTAATGAAAAACTGTTTTTT
few,-,TRBJ2-5,TRBV12-3/TRBV12-4,CASSSSANNPSETQYF,TGTGCCAGCAGTTCGTCAGCGAACAACCCGTCGGAGACCCAGTACTTC